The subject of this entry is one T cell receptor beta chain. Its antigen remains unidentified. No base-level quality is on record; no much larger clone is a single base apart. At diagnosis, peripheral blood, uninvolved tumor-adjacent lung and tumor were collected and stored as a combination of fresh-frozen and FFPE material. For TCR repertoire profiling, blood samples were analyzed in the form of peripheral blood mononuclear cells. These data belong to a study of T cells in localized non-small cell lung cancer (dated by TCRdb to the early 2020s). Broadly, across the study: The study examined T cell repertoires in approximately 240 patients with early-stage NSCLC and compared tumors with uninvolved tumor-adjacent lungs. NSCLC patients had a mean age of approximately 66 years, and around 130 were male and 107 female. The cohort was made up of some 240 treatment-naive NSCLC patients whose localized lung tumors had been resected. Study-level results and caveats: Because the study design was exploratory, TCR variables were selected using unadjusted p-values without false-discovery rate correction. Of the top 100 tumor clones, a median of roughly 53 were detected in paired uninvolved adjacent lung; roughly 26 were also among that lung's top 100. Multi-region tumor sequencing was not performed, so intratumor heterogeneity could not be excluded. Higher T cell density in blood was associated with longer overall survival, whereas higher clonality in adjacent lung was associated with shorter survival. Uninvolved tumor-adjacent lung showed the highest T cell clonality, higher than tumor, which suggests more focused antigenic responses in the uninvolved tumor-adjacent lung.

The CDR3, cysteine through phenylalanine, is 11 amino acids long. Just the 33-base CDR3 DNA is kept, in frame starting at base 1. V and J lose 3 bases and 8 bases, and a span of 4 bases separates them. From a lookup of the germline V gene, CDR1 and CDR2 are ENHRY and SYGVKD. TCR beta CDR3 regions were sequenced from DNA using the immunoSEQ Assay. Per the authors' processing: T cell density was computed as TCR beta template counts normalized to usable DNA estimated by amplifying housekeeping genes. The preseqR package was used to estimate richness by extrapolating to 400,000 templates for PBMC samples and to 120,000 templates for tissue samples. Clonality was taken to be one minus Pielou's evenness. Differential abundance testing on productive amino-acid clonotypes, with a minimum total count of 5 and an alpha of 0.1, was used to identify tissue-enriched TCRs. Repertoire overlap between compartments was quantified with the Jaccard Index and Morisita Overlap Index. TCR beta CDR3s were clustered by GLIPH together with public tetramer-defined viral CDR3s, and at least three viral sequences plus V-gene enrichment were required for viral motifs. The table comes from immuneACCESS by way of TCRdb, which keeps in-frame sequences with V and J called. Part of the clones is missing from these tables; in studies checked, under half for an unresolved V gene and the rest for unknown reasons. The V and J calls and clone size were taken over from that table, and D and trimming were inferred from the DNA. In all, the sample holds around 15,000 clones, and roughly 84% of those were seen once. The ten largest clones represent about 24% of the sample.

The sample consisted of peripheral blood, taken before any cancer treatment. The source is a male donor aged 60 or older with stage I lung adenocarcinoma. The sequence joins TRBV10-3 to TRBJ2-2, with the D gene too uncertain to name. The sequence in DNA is TGTGCCATCAGTGAAGTGGGGGAGCTGTTTTTT. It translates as CAISEVGELFF.